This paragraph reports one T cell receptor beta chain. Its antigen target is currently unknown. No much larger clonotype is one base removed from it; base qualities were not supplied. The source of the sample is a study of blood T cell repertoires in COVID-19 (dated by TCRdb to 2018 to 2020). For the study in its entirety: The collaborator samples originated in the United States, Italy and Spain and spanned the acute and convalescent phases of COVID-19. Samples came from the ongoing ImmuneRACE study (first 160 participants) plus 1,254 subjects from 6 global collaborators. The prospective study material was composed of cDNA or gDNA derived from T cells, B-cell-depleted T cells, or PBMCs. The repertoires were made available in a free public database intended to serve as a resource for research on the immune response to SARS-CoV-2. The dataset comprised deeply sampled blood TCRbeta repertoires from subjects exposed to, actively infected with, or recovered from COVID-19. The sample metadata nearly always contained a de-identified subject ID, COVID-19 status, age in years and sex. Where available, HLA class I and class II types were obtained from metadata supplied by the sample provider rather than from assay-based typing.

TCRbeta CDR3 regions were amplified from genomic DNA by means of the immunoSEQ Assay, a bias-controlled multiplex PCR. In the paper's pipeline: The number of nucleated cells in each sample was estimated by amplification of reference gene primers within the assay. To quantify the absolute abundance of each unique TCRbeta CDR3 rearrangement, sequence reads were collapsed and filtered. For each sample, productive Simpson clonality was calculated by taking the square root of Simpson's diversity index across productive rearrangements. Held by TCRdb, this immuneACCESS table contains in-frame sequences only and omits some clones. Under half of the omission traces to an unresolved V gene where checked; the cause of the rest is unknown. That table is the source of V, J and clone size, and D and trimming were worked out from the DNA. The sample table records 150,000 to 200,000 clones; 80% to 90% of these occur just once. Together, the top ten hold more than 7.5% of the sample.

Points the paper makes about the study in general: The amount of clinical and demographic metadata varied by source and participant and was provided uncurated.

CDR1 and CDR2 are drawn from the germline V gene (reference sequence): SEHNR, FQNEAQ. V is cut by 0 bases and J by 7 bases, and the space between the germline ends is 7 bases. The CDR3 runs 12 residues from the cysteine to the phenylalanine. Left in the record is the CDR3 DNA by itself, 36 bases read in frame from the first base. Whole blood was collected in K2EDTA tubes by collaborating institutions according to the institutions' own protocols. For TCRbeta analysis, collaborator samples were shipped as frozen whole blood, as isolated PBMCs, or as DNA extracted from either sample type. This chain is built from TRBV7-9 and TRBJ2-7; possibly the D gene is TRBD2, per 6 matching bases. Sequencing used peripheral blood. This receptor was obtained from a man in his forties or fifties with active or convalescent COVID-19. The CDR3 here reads CASSLARGEQYF. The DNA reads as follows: TGTGCCAGCAGCTTAGCGCGGGGAGAGCAGTACTTC.